Shown below are 18 T cell receptor beta chains from a single sample sequenced in a study of blood T cell repertoires in COVID-19. Method: immunoSEQ multiplex PCR; TCRdb's copy keeps in-frame clones and lacks some. The data hold some 450,000 clones, with about 87% observed a single time. Sequencing was carried out using peripheral blood. Receptor source: a woman aged 45-65 years with COVID-19, enrolled during active disease.

Only one count was recorded for this clone. The rearrangement uses TRBV7-8 and TRBJ2-7; 9 bases fit TRBD1. The CDR3 sequence is 16 residues long. Germline V gene lookup returns CDR1 SGHVS and CDR2 FQNEAQ. The V and J ends lost 4 bases and 4 bases, in that order; junction bases with no gene match: 11. CDR3 loop: CASSSRPDRGSYEQYF. Written as DNA, the CDR3 is TGTGCCAGCAGCTCCCGACCGGACAGGGGATCATACGAGCAGTACTTC.

The chain has TRBV6-5 and TRBJ1-1; D remains unclear. CDR1 MNHEY and CDR2 SVGAGI come from the germline V gene. The CDR3 totals 11 residues. The V end was cut by 10 bases, the J end by 6 bases, with 12 bases between. In DNA, the CDR3 is TGTGCCACGAGGGTGGTCGCTGAAGCTTTCTTT. Translated, it gives CATRVVAEAFF.

The chain joins TRBV19 to TRBJ1-6; 10 positions agree with TRBD1. CDR3 size: 15 residues. CDR1 is LNHDA, CDR2 SQIVND, per germline (reference sequence). The V and J ends lost 7 bases and 8 bases, in that order; junction bases with no gene match: 8. CDR3 residues: CASTRDRGGDSPLHF. CDR3 DNA sequence: TGTGCCAGTACCCGGGACAGGGGAGGGGATTCACCCCTCCACTTT.

This clone occurred a few times. V gene TRBV19 combines with J gene TRBJ1-3; D not resolved. The germline gives CDR1 LNHDA, CDR2 SQIVND (reference sequence). The V end lost 6 bases, the J end lost 0 bases, and 6 bases lay between the germline ends. CDR3 length: 13 amino acids. CDR3 loop: CASRRSSGNTIYF. The CDR3 coding sequence is TGTGCCAGTAGGAGGAGCTCTGGAAACACCATATATTTT.

This clone was picked up one time. The V call is TRBV12-3 or TRBV12-4, the J call TRBJ2-2, with a tentative D call TRBD2 (6 bases). Trimming removed 5 bases from V and 7 bases from J, with 8 bases in between. The CDR3 consists of 12 residues. DNA of the CDR3: TGTGCCAGCAGTCTCGGGAGCGGGGAGCTGTTTTTT. Protein sequence: CASSLGSGELFF.

This chain links TRBV11-2 with TRBJ2-1, with a possible D match to TRBD1 (5 bases). The CDR3 sequence is 15 residues long. Trimming pared 2 bases from V and 2 bases from J, leaving 10 bases between. Germline V gene data show CDR1 as SGHAT and CDR2 as FQNNGV. CDR3 sequence reads: CASSLSGLPYNEQFF. Written as DNA, the CDR3 is TGTGCCAGCAGCTTATCAGGGTTGCCCTACAATGAGCAGTTCTTC. Based on the CDR3 plus reference TRBV11-2 and TRBJ2-1, the full variable domain is EAGVAQSPRYKIIEKRQSVAFWCNPISGHATLYWYQQILGQGPKLLIQFQNNGVVDDSQLPKDRFSAERLKGVDSTLKIQPAKLEDSAVYLCASSLSGLPYNEQFFGPGTRLTVL.

The chain has TRBV11-2 and TRBJ2-7; perhaps TRBD1 as D (5 bases). Germline V gene sequence: CDR1 SGHAT, CDR2 FQNNGV. V lost 3 bases to trimming and J lost 5 bases, with 8 bases between them. The CDR3 contains 12 residues. CDR3 sequence: CASSFSRDEQYF. The CDR3 DNA reads as TGTGCCAGCAGCTTTTCCAGGGACGAGCAGTACTTC.

The chain couples TRBV5-1 to TRBJ1-3; 11 positions agree with TRBD1. The CDR3 runs to 15 residues. V was pared by 3 bases and J by 4 bases, with 3 bases of the junction left unmatched. Germline V gene sequence: CDR1 SGHRS, CDR2 YFSETQ. The CDR3 nucleotides read TGCGCCAGCAGCTCGGACAGGGGGCCAGGAAACACCATATATTTT. This codes for CASSSDRGPGNTIYF.

The rearrangement joins TRBV29-1 to TRBJ1-2, with 8 nucleotides matching TRBD1. The CDR3 length is 11 residues. CDR1 and CDR2 (germline): SQVTM, ANQGSEA. With V trimmed by 6 bases and J by 6 bases, 3 bases remained unmatched. This CDR3 is CSVPDRDGYTF. CDR3 DNA sequence: TGCAGCGTCCCGGACAGGGATGGCTACACCTTC.

The chain links TRBV18 to TRBJ1-3; 9 bases fit TRBD1. The V segment lost 2 bases and the J segment 0 bases; nucleotides outside the gene matches: 11. The CDR3 runs 19 residues. The V gene's germline CDR1 is KGHSH and CDR2 LQKENI. The CDR3 loop is CASSPYDYRDRDSGNTIYF. For the CDR3, the DNA is TGTGCCAGCTCACCATATGACTATAGGGACAGGGACTCTGGAAACACCATATATTTT.

The chain carries TRBV5-6 and TRBJ1-2; D possibly corresponds to TRBD1 (5 bases). V shed 5 bases and J shed 4 bases, with 15 bases lying between them. The CDR3 contains 14 residues. The germline gives CDR1 SGHDT, CDR2 YYEEEE. The CDR3 loop is CASRSPQGSYGYTF. The CDR3 DNA is TGTGCCAGCAGGAGCCCCCAGGGATCCTATGGCTACACCTTC.

The gene calls are TRBV19 and TRBJ1-1; TRBD1 might be the D (5 bases). Germline V CDR1 and CDR2: LNHDA, SQIVND (reference sequence). The CDR3 has 14 residues. V was cut by 5 bases and J by 4 bases, with 14 bases left in between. CDR3: CASSLGVRGTEAFF. In DNA form, the CDR3 reads TGTGCCAGTAGTTTAGGGGTCCGAGGCACTGAAGCTTTCTTT.

The rearrangement links TRBV7-3 to TRBJ1-6; maybe TRBD1 (5 bases). V was trimmed by 0 bases and J by 9 bases, leaving 18 bases between them. The CDR3 spans 17 residues. Germline CDR1 reads SGHTA; CDR2 reads FQGTGA. CDR3 sequence: CASSLTLVRTPSSPLHF. The CDR3 bases are TGTGCCAGCAGCTTAACTCTGGTCCGGACACCAAGTTCACCCCTCCACTTT.

The rearrangement uses TRBV3-1 (or the pseudogene TRBV3-2) and TRBJ1-1; TRBD1 matches 7 bases. CDR1 LGHDT and CDR2 YNNKEL come from the germline V gene (reference sequence). The CDR3 is made up of 17 amino acids. J lost 3 bases, V lost 2 bases, and 12 bases had no gene match. CDR3 nucleotides: TGTGCCAGCAGCCAACCCCACAGTGGGCAGGGGGACACTGAAGCTTTCTTT. It translates to CASSQPHSGQGDTEAFF.

This chain joins TRBV2 and TRBJ2-2; TRBD2 agrees at 9 bases. Germline V gene lookup returns CDR1 SNHLY and CDR2 FYNNEI. Trimming took 6 bases from V and 4 from J; bases not matched to a gene: 15. The CDR3 consists of 18 residues. DNA of the CDR3: TGTGCCAGCAGGCAAGGTCGGAGGAGCGGGGGGAGCACCGGGGAGCTGTTTTTT. This sequence encodes CASRQGRRSGGSTGELFF.

The chain combines TRBV7-2 with TRBJ2-7; TRBD2 matches at 16 bases. The CDR3 is 18 amino acids. J was trimmed by 3 bases and V by 5 bases; bases with no gene match: 10. The germline CDR1 and CDR2 sequences are SGHTA and FQGNSA. The CDR3 sequence is CASSPSGLAGGPGYEQYF. Here the CDR3 DNA reads TGTGCCAGCAGCCCATCGGGACTAGCGGGGGGGCCCGGCTACGAGCAGTACTTC.

V is TRBV7-8 and J is TRBJ2-7; 7 bases match TRBD1. The CDR3 totals 16 residues. With V trimmed by 1 base and J by 7 bases, 13 bases remained unmatched. Germline values: CDR1 SGHVS, CDR2 FQNEAQ. Here the CDR3 DNA reads TGTGCCAGCAGCTTAGGTTCCCCGACAGGGTCGGGGGAGCAGTACTTC. It translates to CASSLGSPTGSGEQYF.

This clone was seen only once. The chain recombines TRBV18 with TRBJ1-3; TRBD1 matches at 8 bases. In germline, CDR1 is KGHSH, CDR2 LQKENI. J was trimmed by 3 bases and V by 3 bases; bases with no gene match: 4. CDR3 length: 15 amino acids. The CDR3 DNA reads as TGTGCCAGCTCACCTCAACAGGGGGTTGGAAACACCATATATTTT. It translates to CASSPQQGVGNTIYF.